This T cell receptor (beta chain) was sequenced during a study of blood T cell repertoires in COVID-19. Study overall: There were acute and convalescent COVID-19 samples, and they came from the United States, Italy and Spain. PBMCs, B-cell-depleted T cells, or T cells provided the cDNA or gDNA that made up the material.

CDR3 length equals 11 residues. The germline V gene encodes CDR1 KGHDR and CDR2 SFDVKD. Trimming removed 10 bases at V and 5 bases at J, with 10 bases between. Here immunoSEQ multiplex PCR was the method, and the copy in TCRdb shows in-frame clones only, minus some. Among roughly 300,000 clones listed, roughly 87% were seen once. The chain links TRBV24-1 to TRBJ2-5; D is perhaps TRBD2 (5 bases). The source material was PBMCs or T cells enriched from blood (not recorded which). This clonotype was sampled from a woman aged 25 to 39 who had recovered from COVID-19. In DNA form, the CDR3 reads TGTGCCACGGAGAGAGGGGAGACCCAGTACTTC. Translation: CATERGETQYF.